Below are 32 T cell receptor beta chains sequenced from a single sample in a study of cytomegalovirus exposure and HLA in healthy donors. The PCR used 60 Vbeta and 13 Jbeta primers. Clones were sequenced by immunoSEQ multiplex PCR, and TCRdb holds only the in-frame ones, with some missing. The data contain some 130,000 clones, about 80% of them singletons. The sequencing input was PBMCs. The receptor set was obtained from a man aged 35-49 years in good health and CMV-seropositive.

V usage is TRBV19 and J usage is TRBJ2-1, with 9 bases lining up with TRBD2. Trimming took 3 bases from V and 8 from J; bases not matched to a gene: 17. The CDR3 is 18 residues long. The germline CDR1 and CDR2 sequences are LNHDA and SQIVND (reference sequence). CDR3 region: CASSILAGSSPQLDEQFF. CDR3 nucleotide sequence: TGTGCCAGTAGTATCCTAGCGGGATCGTCTCCTCAACTGGATGAGCAGTTCTTC.

J is TRBJ1-2 and V is TRBV21-1; TRBD1 is the table's D call and was not checked against the DNA. TRBV21-1 is a pseudogene. The CDR3 loop spans 15 amino acids. CDR3 loop: CASSLGDRGLNGYTF. The DNA for the CDR3 is TGTGCCAGCAGCCTCGGGGACAGGGGGCTGAATGGCTACACCTTC.

The chain recombines TRBV5-1 with TRBJ1-4; no clear D. The V and J ends lost 0 bases and 5 bases respectively, with 8 bases between them. This CDR3 is 14 amino acids long. CDR1 is SGHRS, CDR2 YFSETQ, per germline. Here the CDR3 reads CASSLARPNEKLFF. The CDR3 coding sequence is TGCGCCAGCAGCTTGGCCAGGCCAAATGAAAAACTGTTTTTT.

V gene TRBV19 combines with J gene TRBJ1-5, with D uncertain. From germline, CDR1 is LNHDA and CDR2 SQIVND (reference sequence). This CDR3 spans 14 amino acids. With 7 bases removed from V and 7 bases from J, the gap between germline ends came to 17 bases. In DNA, the CDR3 is TGTGCCAGTACCCCCGTCATTGGCATGCAGCCCCAGCATTTT. It yields the protein CASTPVIGMQPQHF.

The chain employs TRBV11-2 and TRBJ1-2, with 8 nucleotides matching TRBD1. This CDR3 comprises 14 residues. The J segment lost 4 bases and the V segment lost 6 bases, leaving 7 bases of the junction unmatched. Germline assignment: CDR1 SGHAT and CDR2 FQNNGV. The CDR3 loop is CASRGGQGGYGYTF. In DNA, the CDR3 is TGTGCCAGCAGGGGAGGACAGGGTGGCTATGGCTACACCTTC.

The CDR3 DNA is TGTGCCAGCAGTGAAGGGGCCGGTCCAGTCTACGAGCAGTACTTC. Translating it yields CASSEGAGPVYEQYF. The chain carries TRBV2 and TRBJ2-7; unclear D gene. V gave up 1 base and J gave up 3 bases, with 13 bases separating them. This CDR3 has 15 residues. Germline V CDR1 and CDR2: SNHLY, FYNNEI.

On this clone itself: At one of its ends the junction is not consistent with the germline gene, which may arise from a read error. V and J are TRBV18 and TRBJ2-7, with 7 bases identical to TRBD1. The CDR3 has 15 amino acids. Germline CDR1 and CDR2: KGHSH and LQKENI. CDR3 nucleotides: TGTGCCAGCTCACCAACTCGGGACAGAACCTACGGGCAGTACTTC. Translated: CASSPTRDRTYGQYF.

V usage is TRBV5-1 and J usage is TRBJ2-3; 14 nucleotides align to TRBD2. J lost 6 bases, V lost 4 bases, and 4 bases had no gene match. Per germline, CDR1 SGHRS and CDR2 YFSETQ. The CDR3 length is 15 residues. The CDR3, as DNA: TGCGCCAGCAGCGCGGGACTAGCGGGAGTGGATACGCAGTATTTT. Its translation is CASSAGLAGVDTQYF.

This chain links TRBV10-3 with TRBJ2-5; D is perhaps TRBD2 (5 bases). CDR3 length: 11 amino acids. CDR1 is ENHRY and CDR2 is SYGVKD in the germline V gene. Trimming left V 8 bases short and J 7 bases short, with 11 bases between. CDR3 nucleotide sequence: TGTGCCATCGCGGTAGAGGGGACCCAGTACTTC. It codes for CAIAVEGTQYF.

The chain couples TRBV6-4 to TRBJ1-6; TRBD1 matches 7 bases. Germline V CDR1 and CDR2: MRHNA, SNTAGT. The CDR3 is 19 amino acids. V lost 5 bases and J lost 0; bases outside the gene matches: 13. For the CDR3, the DNA is TGTGCCAGCAGTCGACAGGGTAAGCCCTCAAGCTCCTATAATTCACCCCTCCACTTT. Translation gives CASSRQGKPSSSYNSPLHF.

CDR3 in DNA: TGTGCCAGCTCACGGGGGACAGCTTATGGCTACACCTTC. Translation gives CASSRGTAYGYTF. V gene TRBV18 combines with J gene TRBJ1-2; 7 nucleotides agree with TRBD1. This CDR3 has 13 amino acids. The germline gives CDR1 KGHSH, CDR2 LQKENI. With 4 bases clipped from V and 5 bases from J, the junction kept 4 bases outside the gene matches.

The V call is TRBV21-1, the J call TRBJ1-2; TRBD1, as called in the table, went unchecked against the DNA. TRBV21-1 is tagged as a pseudogene. The CDR3 has 14 amino acids. CDR3 DNA: TGTGCCAGCAGCAACTCCGACAGGAACTATGGCTACACCTTC. Translated, it gives CASSNSDRNYGYTF.

Regarding this clone: Germline is not matched at one junction end, which may reflect a read error. Other DNA sequences in the same sample also yield this CDR3. The V call is TRBV28, the J call TRBJ2-5; a possible D gene is TRBD1 (5 bases). Looked up from germline, CDR1 is MDHEN and CDR2 is SYDVKM. The CDR3 is 14 amino acids. The CDR3: CASSLGPGAETQYF. The CDR3 DNA follows: TGTGCCAGCAGTTTGGGGCCAGGCGCCGAGACTCAGTACTTC. The full variable domain, its missing parts supplied by reference TRBV28 and TRBJ2-5, is DVKVTQSSRYLVKRTGEKVFLECVQDMDHENMFWYRQDPGLGLRLIYFSYDVKMKEKGDIPEGYSVSREKKERFSLILESASTNQTSMYLCASSLGPGAETQYFGPGTRLLVL.

This clone has a single count. This rearrangement joins TRBV7-3 to TRBJ2-1, with 11 bases identical to TRBD2. V lost 5 bases to trimming and J lost 3 bases; unmatched junction nucleotides: 3. The CDR3 has 15 amino acids. Germline V gene data show CDR1 as SGHTA and CDR2 as FQGTGA. CDR3 sequence reads: CASSPLAGGYNEQFF. The DNA for the CDR3 is TGTGCCAGCAGCCCGCTAGCGGGAGGCTACAATGAGCAGTTCTTC.

The chain employs TRBV2 and TRBJ2-4; TRBD1 might be the D (5 bases). This CDR3 is 15 amino acids long. V lost 1 base and J 0 bases, leaving 7 bases between the germline ends. Germline loops: CDR1 SNHLY, CDR2 FYNNEI. CDR3 in amino acids: CASSEEGLAKNIQYF. The CDR3 DNA follows: TGTGCCAGCAGTGAAGAGGGGTTAGCCAAAAACATTCAGTACTTC.

This chain joins TRBV28 and TRBJ2-7; 7 positions agree with TRBD2. The CDR3 runs to 14 residues. With 8 bases clipped from V and 3 bases from J, the junction kept 10 bases outside the gene matches. The germline V gene encodes CDR1 MDHEN and CDR2 SYDVKM. The CDR3, as DNA: TGTGCCAGCCGTGGGGGGGAGCTTCTCTACGAGCAGTACTTC. Amino acids: CASRGGELLYEQYF.

V and J are TRBV7-6 and TRBJ2-7; 8 bases are shared with TRBD2. The ends lost 1 base at V and 4 bases at J; junction bases unmatched: 12. This CDR3 region has 17 residues. The germline V gene has CDR1 SGHVS and CDR2 FNYEAQ. In DNA, the CDR3 is TGTGCCAGCAGCTTAGAGGTTCGGGAGGGGCCAGGGTACGAGCAGTACTTC. It is translated as CASSLEVREGPGYEQYF.

CDR3 bases: TGCGCCAGCAGCCAGGGGACAAATCAAGAGACCCAGTACTTC. This encodes CASSQGTNQETQYF. J is TRBJ2-5 and V is TRBV5-1, with D perhaps TRBD1 (6 bases). The germline V and J ends were trimmed by 4 bases and 2 bases, with 12 bases remaining between them. Looked up from germline, CDR1 is SGHRS and CDR2 is YFSETQ. The CDR3 sequence is 14 residues long. The variable domain in full, completed from reference TRBV5-1 and TRBJ2-5, reads KAGVTQTPRYLIKTRGQQVTLSCSPISGHRSVSWYQQTPGQGLQFLFEYFSETQRNKGNFPGRFSGRQFSNSRSEMNVSTLELGDSALYLCASSQGTNQETQYFGPGTRLLVL.

V is TRBV2 and J is TRBJ2-3; 15 nucleotides line up with TRBD2. CDR1 and CDR2 (germline): SNHLY, FYNNEI. The ends lost 11 bases at V and 4 bases at J; junction bases unmatched: 7. The CDR3 spans 15 residues. In nucleotides, the CDR3 is TGTGCCTGCTCCGGGACTAGCGGGAGGTCAGATACGCAGTATTTT. This gives the protein CACSGTSGRSDTQYF.

The rearrangement joins TRBV7-9 to TRBJ2-1, with TRBD2 matching 10 bases. V lost 1 base and J lost 0; bases outside the gene matches: 6. Germline CDR1 reads SEHNR; CDR2 reads FQNEAQ (reference sequence). CDR3 length: 18 residues. CDR3 in DNA: TGTGCCAGCAGCTTAGTCGGGCTAGCGGGAGCCTCCTACAATGAGCAGTTCTTC. This codes for CASSLVGLAGASYNEQFF.

This clone was detected only once. The genes are TRBV7-8 and TRBJ1-4, with TRBD1 matching 10 bases. Trimming took 5 bases from V and 6 from J; bases not matched to a gene: 9. The CDR3 covers 16 residues. CDR1 is SGHVS and CDR2 is FQNEAQ in the germline V gene. In DNA form, the CDR3 reads TGTGCCAGCAGCCCTTGGGGACAGGGGAGGGATGAAAAACTGTTTTTT. Translating gives CASSPWGQGRDEKLFF. Complete variable domain (other parts from reference TRBV7-8 and TRBJ1-4): GAGVSQSPRYKVAKRGQDVALRCDPISGHVSLFWYQQALGQGPEFLTYFQNEAQLDKSGLPSDRFFAERPEGSVSTLKIQRTQQEDSAVYLCASSPWGQGRDEKLFFGSGTQLSVL.

V gene TRBV5-6 combines with J gene TRBJ2-3; 9 bases align to TRBD2. Germline CDR1 and CDR2: SGHDT and YYEEEE. V was pared by 6 bases and J by 3 bases, with 5 bases of the junction left unmatched. CDR3 length equals 14 residues. CDR3 residues: CASTLAGETDTQYF. DNA of the CDR3: TGTGCCAGCACGTTAGCGGGAGAGACAGATACGCAGTATTTT. Full variable domain (outside the CDR3, taken from reference TRBV5-6 and TRBJ2-3): DAGVTQSPTHLIKTRGQQVTLRCSPKSGHDTVSWYQQALGQGPQFIFQYYEEEERQRGNFPDRFSGHQFPNYSSELNVNALLLGDSALYLCASTLAGETDTQYFGPGTRLTVL.

This chain joins TRBV6-1 and TRBJ2-7; TRBD2 aligns across 10 bases. J gave up 4 bases and V 4 bases, and 4 bases lay outside the gene matches. This CDR3 comprises 14 residues. Looked up from germline, CDR1 is MNHNS and CDR2 is SASEGT. CDR3 sequence reads: CASSGTSGVYEQYF. The CDR3 DNA reads TGTGCCAGCAGTGGAACTAGCGGGGTTTACGAGCAGTACTTC.

The rearrangement uses TRBV6-5 and TRBJ2-7; TRBD2 matches at 9 bases. This CDR3 has 14 residues. The V and J ends lost 5 bases and 4 bases, in that order; junction bases with no gene match: 6. Germline loops: CDR1 MNHEY, CDR2 SVGAGI. Written as DNA, the CDR3 is TGTGCCAGCAGTACCGCGGGAGGGCCGTACGAGCAGTACTTC. It encodes CASSTAGGPYEQYF.

This clone was seen a few times. The CDR3 protein is CASSLAEVGELFF. The CDR3 nucleotides are TGTGCCAGCAGCTTAGCGGAGGTCGGGGAGCTGTTTTTT. The J gene is TRBJ2-2, the V gene TRBV11-3; maybe TRBD2 (5 bases). CDR1 is SGHNT and CDR2 is YENEEA in the germline V gene. The CDR3 extends over 13 amino acids. Trimming cost V 1 base and J 7 bases, with 7 bases left between them. The full variable domain, rest sourced from reference TRBV11-3 and TRBJ2-2, is EAGVVQSPRYKIIEKKQPVAFWCNPISGHNTLYWYLQNLGQGPELLIRYENEEAVDDSQLPKDRFSAERLKGVDSTLKIQPAELGDSAVYLCASSLAEVGELFFGEGSRLTVL.

V and J are TRBV2 and TRBJ2-7; tentative D call: TRBD1 (5 bases). Trimming cost V 0 bases and J 6 bases, with 15 bases left between them. Germline CDR1 reads SNHLY; CDR2 reads FYNNEI. The CDR3 length is 15 residues. As DNA, the CDR3 is TGTGCCAGCAGTGAAGCTGGGTACAGGCGAGCCGAGCAGTACTTC. Residues: CASSEAGYRRAEQYF.

The V gene is TRBV20-1, the J gene TRBJ2-3; D gene ambiguous. The CDR3 contains 11 residues. The V gene's germline CDR1 is DFQATT and CDR2 SNEGSKA (reference sequence). Trimming took 2 bases from V and 3 from J, leaving 3 bases between them. CDR3 sequence: CSARPTDTQYF. The CDR3 bases are TGCAGTGCTAGACCTACAGATACGCAGTATTTT.

This clone was picked up one time. The chain links TRBV6-4 to TRBJ2-3; 14 bases match TRBD2. CDR1 is MRHNA and CDR2 is SNTAGT in the germline V gene. The trim removed 4 bases at V and 4 bases at J, leaving 1 base unmatched. This CDR3 is 15 amino acids long. CDR3 coding DNA: TGTGCCAGCAGTGGACTAGCGGGAGGGCCAGATACGCAGTATTTT. As protein: CASSGLAGGPDTQYF.

This clone showed up just a few times. This rearrangement joins TRBV5-1 to TRBJ1-5; possible D gene TRBD1, 6 bases. The V gene's germline CDR1 is SGHRS and CDR2 YFSETQ. The CDR3 length is 14 residues. Between the trimmed V and J ends, which lost 4 bases and 4 bases, there was a span of 12 bases. CDR3 amino acids: CASSQQGGNQPQHF. The CDR3 DNA is TGCGCCAGCAGCCAACAGGGCGGGAATCAGCCCCAGCATTTT.

The chain uses TRBV10-1 and TRBJ1-1; 8 bases are a match to TRBD1. Germline V gene data show CDR1 as WNHNN and CDR2 as SYGVQD (reference sequence). This CDR3 is 13 amino acids long. V lost 3 bases, J lost 6 bases, and 3 bases stayed unmatched. CDR3 sequence reads: CASSEQQGAEAFF. CDR3 bases: TGCGCCAGCAGTGAACAACAGGGGGCTGAAGCTTTCTTT.

A word on this clone: The identical CDR3 is also encoded by other nucleotide sequences in the sample. The chain couples TRBV19 to TRBJ1-1; TRBD1 matches at 8 bases. The trim removed 4 bases at V and 4 bases at J, leaving 5 bases unmatched. The CDR3 has 14 residues. Germline loops: CDR1 LNHDA, CDR2 SQIVND (reference sequence). The CDR3 region has the DNA TGTGCCAGTAGTACTTACACAGGGGGCACTGAAGCTTTCTTT. It is translated as CASSTYTGGTEAFF.

CDR3 in amino acids: CASTQRTLNYGYTF. CDR3 coding DNA: TGTGCCAGCACCCAAAGGACACTTAACTATGGCTACACCTTC. The chain is built from TRBV6-1 and TRBJ1-2; weak D call: TRBD1 (5 bases). The CDR3 runs 14 residues. Germline CDR1 and CDR2: MNHNS and SASEGT. Trimming shortened V by 7 bases and J by 1 base, and 13 bases separated the two germline ends.